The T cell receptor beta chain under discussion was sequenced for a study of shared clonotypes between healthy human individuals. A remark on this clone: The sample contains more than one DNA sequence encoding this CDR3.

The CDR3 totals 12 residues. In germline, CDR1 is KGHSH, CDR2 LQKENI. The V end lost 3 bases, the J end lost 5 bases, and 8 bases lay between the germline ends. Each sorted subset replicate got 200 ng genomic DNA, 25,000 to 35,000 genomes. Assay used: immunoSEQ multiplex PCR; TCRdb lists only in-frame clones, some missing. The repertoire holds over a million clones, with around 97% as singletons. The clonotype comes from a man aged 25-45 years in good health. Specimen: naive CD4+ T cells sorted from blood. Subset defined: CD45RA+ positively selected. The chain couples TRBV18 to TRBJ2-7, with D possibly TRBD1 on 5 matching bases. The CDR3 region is CASSPLGDEQYF. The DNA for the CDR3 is TGTGCCAGCTCACCTCTAGGGGACGAGCAGTACTTC.